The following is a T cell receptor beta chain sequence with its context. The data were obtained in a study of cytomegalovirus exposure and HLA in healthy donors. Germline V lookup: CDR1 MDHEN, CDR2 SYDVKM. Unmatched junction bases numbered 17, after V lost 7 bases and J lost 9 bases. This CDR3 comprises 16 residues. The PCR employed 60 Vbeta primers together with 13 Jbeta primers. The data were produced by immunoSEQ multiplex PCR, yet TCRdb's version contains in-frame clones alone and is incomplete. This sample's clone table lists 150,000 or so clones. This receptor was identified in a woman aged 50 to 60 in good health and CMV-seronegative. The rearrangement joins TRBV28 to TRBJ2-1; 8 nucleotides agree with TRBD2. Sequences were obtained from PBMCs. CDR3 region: CASTPTGVAGGPEQFF. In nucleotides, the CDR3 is TGTGCCAGCACCCCAACGGGGGTTGCGGGGGGTCCTGAGCAGTTCTTC.